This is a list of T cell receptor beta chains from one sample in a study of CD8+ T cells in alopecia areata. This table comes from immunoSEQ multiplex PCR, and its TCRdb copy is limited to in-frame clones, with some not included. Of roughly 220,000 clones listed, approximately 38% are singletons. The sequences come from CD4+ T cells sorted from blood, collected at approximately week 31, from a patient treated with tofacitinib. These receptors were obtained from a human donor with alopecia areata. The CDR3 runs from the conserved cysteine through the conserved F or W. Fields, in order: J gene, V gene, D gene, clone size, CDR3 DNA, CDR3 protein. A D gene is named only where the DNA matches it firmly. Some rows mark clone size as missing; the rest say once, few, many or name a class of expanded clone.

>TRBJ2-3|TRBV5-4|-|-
TGTGCCAGCAGCTTTCCAGGGGGCACAGATACGCAGTATTTT
CASSFPGGTDTQYF
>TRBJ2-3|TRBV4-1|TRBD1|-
TGCGCCAGCAGCCGACAGGGGGCTTTGGATACGCAGTATTTT
CASSRQGALDTQYF
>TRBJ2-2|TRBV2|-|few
TGTGCCAGCAGTCTGGACGGGCCCTCGAACACCGGGGAGCTGTTTTTT
CASSLDGPSNTGELFF
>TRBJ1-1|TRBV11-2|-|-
TGTGCCAGCAGCCCCTTGGGGCGAGCTTTCTTT
CASSPLGRAFF
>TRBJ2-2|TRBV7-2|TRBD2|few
TGTGCCAGCAGCTCCCGGGGACTAGCGGGAGGTCGTCCCGGGGAGCTGTTTTTT
CASSSRGLAGGRPGELFF
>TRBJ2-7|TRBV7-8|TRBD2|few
TGTGCCAGCAGCTTAGCTCGGAGACTAGCGATGAACGAGCAGTACTTC
CASSLARRLAMNEQYF
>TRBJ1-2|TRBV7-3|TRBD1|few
TGTGCCAGCAGCACGGGACAGGGGGATGGCTACACCTTC
CASSTGQGDGYTF
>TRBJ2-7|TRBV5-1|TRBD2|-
TGCGCCAGCAGCATGGGACTAGCGGATGGGGAGCAGTACTTC
CASSMGLADGEQYF
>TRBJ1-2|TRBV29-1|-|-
TGCAGCTCCCAAAGAACCTATGGCTACACCTTC
CSSQRTYGYTF
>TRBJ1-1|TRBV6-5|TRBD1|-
TGTGCCAGCGGGTCTCTCGGGACAGGGAACACTGAAGCTTTCTTT
CASGSLGTGNTEAFF
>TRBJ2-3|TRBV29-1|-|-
TGCAGCGTTGATCGGGCAGCTAGCACAGATACGCAGTATTTT
CSVDRAASTDTQYF
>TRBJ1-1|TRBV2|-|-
TGTGCCAGCAGTATGGGACCTTTACCTGAAGCTTTCTTT
CASSMGPLPEAFF
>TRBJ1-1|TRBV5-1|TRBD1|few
TGCGCCAGCAGCCCGGACAGGGGAGAAGCTTTCTTT
CASSPDRGEAFF
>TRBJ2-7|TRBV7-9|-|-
TGTGCCAGCAGCTTAAACCTTCCCGAGCAGTACTTC
CASSLNLPEQYF
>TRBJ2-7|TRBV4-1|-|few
TGCGCCAGCAGCCAAGGGGGCGGGGCCTCCTCCTACGAGCAGTACTTC
CASSQGGGASSYEQYF
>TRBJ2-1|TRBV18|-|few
TGTGCCAGCTCACCGGGGGTTTACAATGAGCAGTTCTTC
CASSPGVYNEQFF
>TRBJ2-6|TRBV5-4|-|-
TGTGCCAGCAGCTTTAAGGCGGCGGGCGGGGCCAACGTCCTGACTTTC
CASSFKAAGGANVLTF
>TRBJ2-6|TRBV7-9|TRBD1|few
TGTGCCATATTTTCGGGACAGCAACTGCCTGGGGCCAACGTCCTGACTTTC
CAIFSGQQLPGANVLTF
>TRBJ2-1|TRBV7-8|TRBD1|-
TGTGCCAGCAGCTTGAAGGACAGGGGGGCAGCCGTACGACATGAGCAGTTCTTC
CASSLKDRGAAVRHEQFF
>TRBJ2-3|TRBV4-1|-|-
TGCGCCAGCAGCCAGGTCTACGTATCTACGCAGTATTTT
CASSQVYVSTQYF
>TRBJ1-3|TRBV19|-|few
TGTGCCAGTAAGCGGGACGTCGCTGGAAACACCATATATTTT
CASKRDVAGNTIYF
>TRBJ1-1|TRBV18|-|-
TGTGCCAGCTCACCAAAGACTAACACTGAAGCTTTCTTT
CASSPKTNTEAFF
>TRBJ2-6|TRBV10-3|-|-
TGTGCCATCTTGAGGGGGGATGGGGCCAACGTCCTGACTTTC
CAILRGDGANVLTF
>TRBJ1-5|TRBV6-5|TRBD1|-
TGTGCCAGCAGGAGAGTGGGACAGGGCAATCAGCCCCAGCATTTT
CASRRVGQGNQPQHF
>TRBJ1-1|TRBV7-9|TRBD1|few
TGTGCCAGCAGCCTAAAACGGACAGGGAGGGTTGGTGAAGCTTTCTTT
CASSLKRTGRVGEAFF
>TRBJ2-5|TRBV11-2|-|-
TGTGCCAGCAGCTTAGACGCCGCCCAGCTGCAGACCCAGTACTTC
CASSLDAAQLQTQYF
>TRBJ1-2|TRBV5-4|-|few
TGTGCCAGCAGCTCTGTAAACGGCTACACCTTC
CASSSVNGYTF
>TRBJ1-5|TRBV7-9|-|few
TGTGCCAGCAGCTTCGGGGCTCAGCCCCAGCATTTT
CASSFGAQPQHF
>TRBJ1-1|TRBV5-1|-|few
TGCGCCAGCAGCTTGATTGGGTACCCTACTGAAGCTTTCTTT
CASSLIGYPTEAFF
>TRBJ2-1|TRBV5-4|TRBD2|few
TGTGCCAGCAGCCGGGGGGGACTAGCGGGAGACAATGAGCAGTTCTTC
CASSRGGLAGDNEQFF
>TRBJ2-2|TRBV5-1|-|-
TGCGCCAGCAGCTACCGCAGCGGGGAGCTGTTTTTT
CASSYRSGELFF
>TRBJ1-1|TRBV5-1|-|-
TGCGCCAGCAGCCGAGTATCAGGACAAAACACTGAAGCTTTCTTT
CASSRVSGQNTEAFF
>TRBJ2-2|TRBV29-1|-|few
TGCAGCGTCCGACACACCGGGGAGCTGTTTTTT
CSVRHTGELFF
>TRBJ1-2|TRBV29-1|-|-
TGCAGCGCTGGGGAGGGCGGGGCGCAGGGCTACACCTTC
CSAGEGGAQGYTF
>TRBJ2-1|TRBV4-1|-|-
TGCGCCAGCAGCCAAGATCCCACTACCTACAATGAGCAGTTCTTC
CASSQDPTTYNEQFF
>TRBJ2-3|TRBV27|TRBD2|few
TGTGCCAGCAGTTTATTGACTAGCGGAAGCACAGATACGCAGTATTTT
CASSLLTSGSTDTQYF